This TCR beta chain was identified during a study of CD8+ T cells in alopecia areata. Treatment meaning: oral pan-JAK inhibitor, 5-10 mg twice daily. Extracted RNA was reverse transcribed into cDNA, the sequencing template. Using immunoSEQ multiplex PCR, the repertoire was profiled, and TCRdb retains in-frame clones only, with some absent. The sample has some 190,000 clones; approximately 65% are singletons. A single count supports this clone. This CDR3 comprises 12 residues. The V gene lost 7 bases and the J gene lost 8 bases, with 14 bases spanning the gap. CDR1 and CDR2 (germline): MNHEY, SVGAGI. The TCR originated in a human donor with alopecia areata. V gene TRBV6-5 combines with J gene TRBJ1-2, with D maybe TRBD1 (5 bases). The sample was CD4+ T cells sorted from blood, taken at approximately week 42, from a patient treated with tofacitinib. CDR3 residues: CASTRGGDGYTF. The DNA for the CDR3 is TGTGCCAGCACCCGCGGGGGGGACGGCTACACCTTC.